This TCR beta chain emerged from a study of T cells expressing NK-cell markers. Study-wide context: Investigators obtained TCR beta repertoires from sorted CD3+CD56+NKG2C+, CD3+CD56+NKG2C- and CD3+CD56-NKG2C+ T cells.

No DNA is given; TCRdb re-called the 5' RACE reads and lists each CDR3 protein once. This repertoire includes 300,000 or so distinct CDR3 sequences. CDR3 length: 16 amino acids. Germline loops: CDR1 LGHNA, CDR2 YSLEER. This TCR derives from a woman between 18 and 75 years old in good health. J is TRBJ2-2 and V is TRBV4-3; no DNA is available, so the TRBD2 call from TCRdb remains unchecked. The material sequenced was blood T cells: a sorted CD56 or NKG2C T cell subset, CD4+ or CD8+ T cells, or bulk PBMC T cells (not recorded which). The CDR3 spells CASSRRLAGDTGELFF.